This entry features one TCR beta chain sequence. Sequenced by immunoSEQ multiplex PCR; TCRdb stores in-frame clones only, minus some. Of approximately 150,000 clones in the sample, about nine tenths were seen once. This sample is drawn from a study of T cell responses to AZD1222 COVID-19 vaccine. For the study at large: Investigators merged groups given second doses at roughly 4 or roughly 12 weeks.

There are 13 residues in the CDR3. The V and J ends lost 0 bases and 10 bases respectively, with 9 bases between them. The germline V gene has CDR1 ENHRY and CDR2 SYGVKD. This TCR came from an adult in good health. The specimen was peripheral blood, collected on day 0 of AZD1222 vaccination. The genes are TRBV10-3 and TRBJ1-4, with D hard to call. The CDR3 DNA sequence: TGTGCCATCAGTGAGTCGGAAGGGAGAAAACTGTTTTTT. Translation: CAISESEGRKLFF.